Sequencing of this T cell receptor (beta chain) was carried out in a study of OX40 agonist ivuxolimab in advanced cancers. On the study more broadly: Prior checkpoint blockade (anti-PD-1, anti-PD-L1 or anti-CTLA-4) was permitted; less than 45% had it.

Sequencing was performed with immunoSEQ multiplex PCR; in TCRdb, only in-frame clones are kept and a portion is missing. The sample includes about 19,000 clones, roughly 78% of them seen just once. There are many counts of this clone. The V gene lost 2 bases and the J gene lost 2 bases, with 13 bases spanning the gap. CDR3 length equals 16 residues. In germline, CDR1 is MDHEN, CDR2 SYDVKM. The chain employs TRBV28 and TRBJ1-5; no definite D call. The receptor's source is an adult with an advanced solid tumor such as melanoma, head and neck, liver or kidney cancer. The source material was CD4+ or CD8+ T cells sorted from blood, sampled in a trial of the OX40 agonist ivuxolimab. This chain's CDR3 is CASSLRRSLGNQPQHF. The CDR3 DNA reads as TGTGCCAGCAGTTTAAGGAGGTCCCTAGGCAATCAGCCCCAGCATTTT.